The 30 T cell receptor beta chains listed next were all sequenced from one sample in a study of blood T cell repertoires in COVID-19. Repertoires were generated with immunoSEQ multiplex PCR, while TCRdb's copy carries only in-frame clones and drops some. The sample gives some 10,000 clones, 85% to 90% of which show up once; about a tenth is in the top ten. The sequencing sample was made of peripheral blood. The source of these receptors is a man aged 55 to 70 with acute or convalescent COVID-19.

Written as DNA, the CDR3 is TGTGCCAGCAGGGAGACTTACGGAGGCAATCAGCCCCAGCATTTT. Residues: CASRETYGGNQPQHF. The chain has TRBV2 and TRBJ1-5; D is undetermined. Germline V gene sequence: CDR1 SNHLY, CDR2 FYNNEI. Trimming removed 6 bases at V and 2 bases at J, with 14 bases between. This CDR3 comprises 15 residues.

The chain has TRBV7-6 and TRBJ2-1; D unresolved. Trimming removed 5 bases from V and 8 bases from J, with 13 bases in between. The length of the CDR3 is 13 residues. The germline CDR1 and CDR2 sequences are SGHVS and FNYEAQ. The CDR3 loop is CASSPDRVDEQFF. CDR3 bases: TGTGCCAGCAGCCCTGATCGGGTAGATGAGCAGTTCTTC.

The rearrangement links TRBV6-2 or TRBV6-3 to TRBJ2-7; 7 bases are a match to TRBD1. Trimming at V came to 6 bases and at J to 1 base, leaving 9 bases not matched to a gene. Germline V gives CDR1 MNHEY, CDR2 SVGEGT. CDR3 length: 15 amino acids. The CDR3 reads CASSPTGVRSYEQYV. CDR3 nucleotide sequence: TGTGCCAGCAGCCCCACAGGGGTCCGGTCCTACGAGCAGTACGTC.

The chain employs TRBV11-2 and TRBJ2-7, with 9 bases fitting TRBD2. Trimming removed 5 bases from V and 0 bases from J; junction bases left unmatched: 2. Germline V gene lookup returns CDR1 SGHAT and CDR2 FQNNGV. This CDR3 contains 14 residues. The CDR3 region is CASSHSGSSYEQYF. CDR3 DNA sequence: TGTGCCAGCAGCCATAGCGGGAGCTCCTACGAGCAGTACTTC.

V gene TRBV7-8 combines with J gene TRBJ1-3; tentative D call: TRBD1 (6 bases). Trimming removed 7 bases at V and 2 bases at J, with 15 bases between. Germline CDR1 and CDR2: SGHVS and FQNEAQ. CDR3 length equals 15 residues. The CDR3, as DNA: TGTGCCAGCACCCACTACAGGGATCCTGGAAACACCATATATTTT. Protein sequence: CASTHYRDPGNTIYF.

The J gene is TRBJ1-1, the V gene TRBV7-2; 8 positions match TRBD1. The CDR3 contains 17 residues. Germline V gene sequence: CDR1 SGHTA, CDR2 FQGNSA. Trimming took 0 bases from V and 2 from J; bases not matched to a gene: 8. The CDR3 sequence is CASSLALGQAPNTEAFF. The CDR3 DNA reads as TGTGCCAGCAGCTTAGCGCTGGGACAGGCCCCAAACACTGAAGCTTTCTTT.

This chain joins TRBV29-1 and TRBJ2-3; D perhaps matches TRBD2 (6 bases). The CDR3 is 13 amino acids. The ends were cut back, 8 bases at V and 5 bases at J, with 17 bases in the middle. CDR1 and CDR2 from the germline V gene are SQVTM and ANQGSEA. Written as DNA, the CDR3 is TGCAGCCACCCGGGACTCTCAGGAGATACGCAGTATTTT. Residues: CSHPGLSGDTQYF.

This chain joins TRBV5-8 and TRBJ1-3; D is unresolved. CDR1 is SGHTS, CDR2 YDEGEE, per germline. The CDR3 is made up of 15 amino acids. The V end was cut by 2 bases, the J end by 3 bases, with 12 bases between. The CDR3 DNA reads TGTGCCAGCAGCTTTCCCCGCACATATGGAAACACCATATATTTT. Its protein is CASSFPRTYGNTIYF.

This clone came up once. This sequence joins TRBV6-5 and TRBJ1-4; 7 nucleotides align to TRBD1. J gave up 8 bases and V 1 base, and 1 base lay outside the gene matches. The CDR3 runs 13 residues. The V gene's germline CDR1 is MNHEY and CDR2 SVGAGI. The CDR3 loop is CASSYWTGEKLFF. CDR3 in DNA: TGTGCCAGCAGTTACTGGACAGGAGAAAAACTGTTTTTT.

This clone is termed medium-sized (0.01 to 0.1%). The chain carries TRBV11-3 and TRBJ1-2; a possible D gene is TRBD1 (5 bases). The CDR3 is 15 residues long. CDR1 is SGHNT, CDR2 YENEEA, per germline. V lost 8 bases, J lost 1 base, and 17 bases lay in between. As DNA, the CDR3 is TGTGCCAGCCCAAGAACCCGGGGGTATAACTATGGCTACACCTTC. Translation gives CASPRTRGYNYGYTF.

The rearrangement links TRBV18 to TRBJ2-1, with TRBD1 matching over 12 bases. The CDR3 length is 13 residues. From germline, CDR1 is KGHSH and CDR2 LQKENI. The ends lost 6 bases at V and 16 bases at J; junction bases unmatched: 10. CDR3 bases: TGTGCCAGCTCCCCGGGACAGGGGGCCCCCGGTTTCTTC. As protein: CASSPGQGAPGFF.

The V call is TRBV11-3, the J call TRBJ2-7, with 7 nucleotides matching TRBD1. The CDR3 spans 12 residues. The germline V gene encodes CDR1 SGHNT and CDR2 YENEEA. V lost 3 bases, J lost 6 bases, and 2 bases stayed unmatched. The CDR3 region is CASSFSGGEQYF. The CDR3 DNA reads TGTGCCAGCAGCTTTTCAGGGGGCGAGCAGTACTTC.

The DNA for the CDR3 is TGTGCCAGTACCCGGGGACAGTCTCCGAACACCGGGGAGCTGTTTTTT. It translates to CASTRGQSPNTGELFF. This chain connects TRBV19 to TRBJ2-2, with TRBD1 matching over 7 bases. V was pared by 7 bases and J by 0 bases, with 8 bases of the junction left unmatched. Germline CDR1 reads LNHDA; CDR2 reads SQIVND (reference sequence). CDR3 length: 16 amino acids.

DNA for the CDR3: TGCGCCAGCAGCCAAGATCCGGGAGCTCCATATGGCTACACCTTC. Encoded protein: CASSQDPGAPYGYTF. This chain joins TRBV4-1 and TRBJ1-2; D gene ambiguous. CDR1 and CDR2 from the germline V gene are MGHRA and YSYEKL. The length of the CDR3 is 15 residues. V dropped 0 bases and J dropped 5 bases, with 13 bases sitting between them.

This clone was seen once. The CDR3 reads CASSPGVAGGHEQYF. As DNA, the CDR3 is TGTGCCAGCAGCCCCGGGGTAGCGGGAGGACACGAGCAGTACTTC. V and J are TRBV7-6 and TRBJ2-7; the match to TRBD2 covers 10 bases. Germline CDR1 and CDR2: SGHVS and FNYEAQ. V shed 5 bases, J shed 5 bases, and the junction held 9 bases outside the gene matches. This CDR3 comprises 15 residues.

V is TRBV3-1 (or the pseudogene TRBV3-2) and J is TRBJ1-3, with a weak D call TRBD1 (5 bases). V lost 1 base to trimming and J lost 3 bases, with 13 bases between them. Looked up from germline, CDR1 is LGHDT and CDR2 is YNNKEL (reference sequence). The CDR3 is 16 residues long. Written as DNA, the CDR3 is TGTGCCAGCAGCCAAGCATGGCAGGGCCATGGAAACACCATATATTTT. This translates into CASSQAWQGHGNTIYF.

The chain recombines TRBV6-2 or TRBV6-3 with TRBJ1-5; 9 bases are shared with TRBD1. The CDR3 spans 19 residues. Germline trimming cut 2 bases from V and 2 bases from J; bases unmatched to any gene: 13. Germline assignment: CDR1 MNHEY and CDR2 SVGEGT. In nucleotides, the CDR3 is TGTGCCAGCAGTTACACCGGACAGGGGCCAGGATCCGGCAATCAGCCCCAGCATTTT. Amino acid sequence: CASSYTGQGPGSGNQPQHF.

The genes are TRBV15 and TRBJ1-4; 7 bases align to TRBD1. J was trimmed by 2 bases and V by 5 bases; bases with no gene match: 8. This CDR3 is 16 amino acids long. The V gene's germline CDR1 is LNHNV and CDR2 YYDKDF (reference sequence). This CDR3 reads CATSLARQGTNEKLFF. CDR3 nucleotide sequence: TGTGCCACCAGCCTCGCCCGACAGGGTACTAATGAAAAACTGTTTTTT.

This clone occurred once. This CDR3 reads CASSFSGTNYGYTF. CDR3 DNA: TGTGCCAGCAGCTTTTCAGGGACAAACTATGGCTACACCTTC. The chain has TRBV5-4 and TRBJ1-2, with TRBD1 as a possible D gene (6 bases). Germline V gives CDR1 SGHNT, CDR2 YYREEE (reference sequence). There are 14 residues in the CDR3. V lost 2 bases to trimming and J lost 2 bases, with 10 bases between them.

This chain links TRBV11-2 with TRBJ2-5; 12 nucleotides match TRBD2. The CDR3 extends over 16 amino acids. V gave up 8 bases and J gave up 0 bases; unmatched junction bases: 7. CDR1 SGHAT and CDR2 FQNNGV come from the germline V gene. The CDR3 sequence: CASRRASGGDQETQYF. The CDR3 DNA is TGTGCCAGCCGAAGAGCTAGCGGGGGGGACCAAGAGACCCAGTACTTC.

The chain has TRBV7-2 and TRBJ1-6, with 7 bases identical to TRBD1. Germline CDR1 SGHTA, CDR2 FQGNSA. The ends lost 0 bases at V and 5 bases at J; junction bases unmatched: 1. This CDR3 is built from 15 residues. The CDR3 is CASSLAGQNNSPLHF. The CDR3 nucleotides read TGTGCCAGCAGCTTAGCGGGACAGAATAATTCACCCCTCCACTTT. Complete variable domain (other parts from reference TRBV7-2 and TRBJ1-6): GAGVSQSPSNKVTEKGKDVELRCDPISGHTALYWYRQSLGQGLEFLIYFQGNSAPDKSGLPSDRFSAERTGGSVSTLTIQRTQQEDSAVYLCASSLAGQNNSPLHFGNGTRLTVT.

The CDR3 bases are TGCGCCAGCAGCCAAGAAGAGGGTGCGGGGGGGGCCACAGATACGCAGTATTTT. Translated, it gives CASSQEEGAGGATDTQYF. The genes are TRBV4-3 and TRBJ2-3; 9 nucleotides match TRBD2. CDR3 length: 18 amino acids. Germline assignment: CDR1 LGHNA and CDR2 YSLEER. With V trimmed by 0 bases and J by 2 bases, 9 bases remained unmatched.

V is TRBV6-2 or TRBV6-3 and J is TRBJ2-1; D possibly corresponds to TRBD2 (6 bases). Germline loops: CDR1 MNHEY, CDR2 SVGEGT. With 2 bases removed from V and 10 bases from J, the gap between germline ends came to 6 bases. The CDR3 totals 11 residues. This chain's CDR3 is CASSYGGEQFF. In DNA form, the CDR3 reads TGTGCCAGCAGTTACGGGGGGGAGCAGTTCTTC.

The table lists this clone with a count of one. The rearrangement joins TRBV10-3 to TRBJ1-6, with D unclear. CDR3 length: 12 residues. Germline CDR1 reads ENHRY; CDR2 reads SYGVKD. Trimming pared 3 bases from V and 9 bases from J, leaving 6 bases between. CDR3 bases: TGTGCCATCAGTGATGGCTCTTCACCCCTCCACTTT. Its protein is CAISDGSSPLHF.

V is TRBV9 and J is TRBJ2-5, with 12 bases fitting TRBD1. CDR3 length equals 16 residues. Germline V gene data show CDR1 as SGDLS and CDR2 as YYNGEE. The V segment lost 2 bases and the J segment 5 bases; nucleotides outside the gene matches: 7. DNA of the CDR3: TGTGCCAGCAGCGTGAGGGACAGGGGGCGCGGGGAGACCCAGTACTTC. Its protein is CASSVRDRGRGETQYF.

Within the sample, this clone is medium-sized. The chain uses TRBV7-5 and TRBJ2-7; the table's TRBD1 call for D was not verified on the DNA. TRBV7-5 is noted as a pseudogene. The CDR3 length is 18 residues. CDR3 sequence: CVRSVKRTGREVIGFKYV. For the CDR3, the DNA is TGTGTCAGAAGCGTAAAACGGACAGGGAGAGAGGTGATAGGTTTTAAGTACGTC.

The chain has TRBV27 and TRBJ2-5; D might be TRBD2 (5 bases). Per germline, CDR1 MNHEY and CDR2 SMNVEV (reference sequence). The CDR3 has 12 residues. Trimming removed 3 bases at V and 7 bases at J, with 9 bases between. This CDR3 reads CASSFFRGTQYF. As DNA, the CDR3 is TGTGCCAGCAGTTTTTTCCGGGGGACCCAGTACTTC.

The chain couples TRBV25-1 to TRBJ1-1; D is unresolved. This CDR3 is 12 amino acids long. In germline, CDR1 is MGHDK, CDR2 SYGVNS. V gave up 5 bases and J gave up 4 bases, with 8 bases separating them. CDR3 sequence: CASSLPGTEAFF. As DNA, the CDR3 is TGTGCCAGCAGTCTTCCAGGCACTGAAGCTTTCTTT.

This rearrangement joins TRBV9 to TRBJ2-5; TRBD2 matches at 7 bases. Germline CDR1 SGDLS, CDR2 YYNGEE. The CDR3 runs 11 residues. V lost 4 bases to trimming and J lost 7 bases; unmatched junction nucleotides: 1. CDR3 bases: TGTGCCAGCAGCTCGGGGGGGACCCAGTACTTC. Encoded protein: CASSSGGTQYF.

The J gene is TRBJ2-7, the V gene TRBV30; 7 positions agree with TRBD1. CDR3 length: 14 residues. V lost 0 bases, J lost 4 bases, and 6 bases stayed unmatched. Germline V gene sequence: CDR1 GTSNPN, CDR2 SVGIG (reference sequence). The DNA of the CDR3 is TGTGCCTGGAGTGTAGACAGGGCGGTGTACGAGCAGTACTTC. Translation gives CAWSVDRAVYEQYF.